The 5 T cell receptor beta chains listed next were all sequenced from one sample in a study of blood T cell repertoires in COVID-19 (dated by TCRdb to about 2020). Libraries were made using the immunoSEQ multiplex PCR assay. TCRdb holds this immuneACCESS table with in-frame rearrangements only. Some clones are missing; in checked studies, unresolved V genes explain under half, and the rest has no known cause. Present in this sample are some 270,000 clones, about 88% of which were seen just once. The ten top clones hold about 7% of the sample. Sequenced input: PBMCs or T cells enriched from blood (not recorded which). These receptors were taken from a woman between 50 and 59 years old who had been exposed to COVID-19.

V and J are TRBV2 and TRBJ1-2, with TRBD1 matching 8 bases. The junction had 11 bases not matched to a gene; V was cut back by 6 bases and J by 2 bases. Germline V gene data show CDR1 as SNHLY and CDR2 as FYNNEI. CDR3 size: 16 residues. CDR3: CASRRDRQKENYGYTF. The CDR3, as DNA: TGTGCCAGCAGGAGGGACAGGCAAAAAGAAAACTATGGCTACACCTTC.

V usage is TRBV30 and J usage is TRBJ2-3; possibly TRBD2 for D (6 bases). The germline V and J ends were trimmed by 5 bases and 4 bases, with 10 bases remaining between them. Per germline, CDR1 GTSNPN and CDR2 SVGIG (reference sequence). The length of the CDR3 is 12 residues. The CDR3 loop is CAWGGDSDTQYF. The CDR3 DNA sequence: TGTGCCTGGGGAGGGGACTCAGATACGCAGTATTTT. Using reference TRBV30 and TRBJ2-3 for the parts outside the CDR3, the full variable domain is SQTIHQWPATLVQPVGSPLSLECTVEGTSNPNLYWYRQAAGRGLQLLFYSVGIGQISSEVPQNLSASRPQDRQFILSSKKLLLSDSGFYLCAWGGDSDTQYFGPGTRLTVL.

The chain links TRBV19 to TRBJ2-5, with a tentative D call TRBD2 (5 bases). Trimming took off 3 bases at V and 4 bases at J, with 15 bases between the two ends. The CDR3 runs to 15 residues. CDR1 and CDR2 (germline): LNHDA, SQIVND (reference sequence). CDR3 residues: CASSMDPGFRETQYF. The CDR3 DNA sequence: TGTGCCAGTAGTATGGATCCGGGGTTCCGAGAGACCCAGTACTTC. The entire variable domain, with the rest obtained from reference TRBV19 and TRBJ2-5, is as follows: DGGITQSPKYLFRKEGQNVTLSCEQNLNHDAMYWYRQDPGQGLRLIYYSQIVNDFQKGDIAEGYSVSREKKESFPLTVTSAQKNPTAFYLCASSMDPGFRETQYFGPGTRLLVL.

The chain is built from TRBV28 and TRBJ1-1; 8 bases match TRBD1. The germline gives CDR1 MDHEN, CDR2 SYDVKM. J lost 2 bases, V lost 6 bases, and 5 bases had no gene match. This CDR3 is built from 14 residues. The CDR3 is CASSKQGVNTEAFF. CDR3 nucleotides: TGTGCCAGCAGCAAACAGGGGGTTAACACTGAAGCTTTCTTT.

The chain carries TRBV6-5 and TRBJ1-5, with a possible D match to TRBD1 (5 bases). Looked up from germline, CDR1 is MNHEY and CDR2 is SVGAGI. Trimming removed 5 bases from V and 4 bases from J, with 9 bases in between. This CDR3 comprises 13 residues. CDR3 nucleotides: TGTGCCAGCAGTATATCAGGGAATCAGCCCCAGCATTTT. Translation gives CASSISGNQPQHF.